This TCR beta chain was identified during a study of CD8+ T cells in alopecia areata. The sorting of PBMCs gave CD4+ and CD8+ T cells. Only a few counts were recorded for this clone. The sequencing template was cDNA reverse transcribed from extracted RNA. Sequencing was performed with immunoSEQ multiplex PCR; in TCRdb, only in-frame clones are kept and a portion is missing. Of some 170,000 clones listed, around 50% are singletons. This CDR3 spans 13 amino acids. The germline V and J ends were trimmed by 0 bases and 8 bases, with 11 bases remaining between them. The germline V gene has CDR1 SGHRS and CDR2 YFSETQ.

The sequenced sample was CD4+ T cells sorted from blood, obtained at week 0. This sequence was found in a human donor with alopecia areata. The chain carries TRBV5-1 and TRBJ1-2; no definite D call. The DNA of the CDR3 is TGCGCCAGCAGCTTGGTCGTCACGGAAGGCTACACCTTC. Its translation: CASSLVVTEGYTF.